The 14 T cell receptor beta chains below all came from one sample that was sequenced in a study of blood T cell repertoires in COVID-19. Clones were read by immunoSEQ multiplex PCR, and TCRdb kept only the in-frame ones, dropping some. The sample lists 220,000 or so clones, around 90% occurring once. Source material: PBMCs or T cells enriched from blood (not recorded which). These receptors were obtained from a man under 40 who had been exposed to COVID-19.

This sequence joins TRBV7-9 and TRBJ2-1; 7 nucleotides agree with TRBD1. Germline V gives CDR1 SEHNR, CDR2 FQNEAQ (reference sequence). The CDR3 has 13 amino acids. Losses at the gene ends were 3 bases for V and 9 bases for J; bases not matched to a gene: 5. The CDR3 loop reads CASSFLQGSEQFF. CDR3 nucleotides: TGTGCCAGCAGCTTCCTACAGGGGAGTGAGCAGTTCTTC.

This chain joins TRBV5-6 and TRBJ2-4; D is ambiguous. In germline, CDR1 is SGHDT, CDR2 YYEEEE. Trimming left V 0 bases short and J 0 bases short, with 4 bases between. CDR3 length: 14 amino acids. The CDR3 is CASSLGLAKNIQYF. The CDR3 DNA is TGTGCCAGCAGCTTGGGTCTAGCCAAAAACATTCAGTACTTC.

The chain couples TRBV5-1 to TRBJ2-3; D might be TRBD1 (6 bases). The CDR3 spans 14 residues. Germline values: CDR1 SGHRS, CDR2 YFSETQ. Trimming cost V 1 base and J 6 bases, with 12 bases left between them. CDR3 region: CASSLQRGFDTQYF. CDR3 sequence (DNA): TGCGCCAGCAGCTTGCAGAGGGGGTTTGATACGCAGTATTTT.

The rearrangement uses TRBV6-5 and TRBJ1-2; 11 bases are shared with TRBD1. CDR1 and CDR2 (germline): MNHEY, SVGAGI. V shed 7 bases and J 5 bases; nucleotides not matched to a gene: 9. This CDR3 has 15 residues. CDR3 sequence reads: CASKRTRDRGYGYTF. For the CDR3, the DNA is TGTGCCAGCAAAAGGACAAGGGACAGGGGGTATGGCTACACCTTC.

The CDR3 DNA reads TGCGCCAGCAGCTACGAAATCCCTCCGGTCTATGGCTACACCTTC. Translating gives CASSYEIPPVYGYTF. This chain links TRBV4-3 with TRBJ1-2; D gene unclear. V lost 5 bases and J lost 4, with 17 bases in between. This CDR3 is 15 amino acids long. The germline V gene encodes CDR1 LGHNA and CDR2 YSLEER.

The chain is built from TRBV11-2 and TRBJ2-5, with a possible D match to TRBD2 (5 bases). Deletions cut 3 bases from V and 3 bases from J, with 14 bases between. The CDR3 has 15 residues. The germline V gene has CDR1 SGHAT and CDR2 FQNNGV. The CDR3 reads CASSFNAGGKETQYF. Written as DNA, the CDR3 is TGTGCCAGCAGCTTTAACGCGGGCGGTAAAGAGACCCAGTACTTC.

The rearrangement joins TRBV24-1 to TRBJ1-2; D is uncertain. CDR1 is KGHDR, CDR2 SFDVKD, per germline. Trimming stripped 7 bases from V and 4 bases from J, with 9 bases between. The CDR3 loop spans 12 amino acids. The CDR3 nucleotides are TGTGCCACCAGATCGGGAGTCTATGGCTACACCTTC. Its protein is CATRSGVYGYTF.

In this sample, this clone turned up once. The chain is built from TRBV5-6 and TRBJ1-5; D may be TRBD1 (6 bases). The CDR3 sequence is 17 residues long. Germline V gene data show CDR1 as SGHDT and CDR2 as YYEEEE. V lost 1 base and J lost 5, with 19 bases in between. CDR3 coding DNA: TGTGCCAGCAGCTTGTGGACAGATTGGGGAGGGGATCAGCCCCAGCATTTT. Protein product: CASSLWTDWGGDQPQHF.

CDR3 nucleotides: TGTGCCAGCAGCCCTACAGTGAACACTGAAGCTTTCTTT. Protein sequence: CASSPTVNTEAFF. J is TRBJ1-1 and V is TRBV3-1 (or the pseudogene TRBV3-2); D remains ambiguous. Trimming cost V 4 bases and J 0 bases, with 6 bases left between them. This CDR3 is 13 amino acids long. From germline, CDR1 is LGHDT and CDR2 YNNKEL (reference sequence).

Here the CDR3 reads CASRGNGGVKTQYF. The CDR3 region has the DNA TGTGCCAGCAGGGGGAACGGGGGGGTAAAGACCCAGTACTTC. The chain carries TRBV6-6 and TRBJ2-5; 8 bases agree with TRBD2. Germline values: CDR1 MNHNY, CDR2 SVGAGI (reference sequence). This CDR3 region has 14 residues. V dropped 6 bases and J dropped 6; count of bases not matched to a gene: 9.

The chain links TRBV5-4 to TRBJ2-7; 11 nucleotides match TRBD2. The CDR3 runs 17 residues. The ends lost 4 bases at V and 7 bases at J; junction bases unmatched: 16. Germline V gene data show CDR1 as SGHNT and CDR2 as YYREEE (reference sequence). The CDR3 DNA is TGTGCCAGCAGCCCAACCCTGAGGGCTAGCGGGGGGTTAGAGCAGTACTTC. It codes for CASSPTLRASGGLEQYF.

The chain has TRBV11-2 and TRBJ2-3, with 10 bases identical to TRBD1. CDR1 SGHAT and CDR2 FQNNGV come from the germline V gene. J was trimmed by 8 bases and V by 10 bases; bases with no gene match: 9. This CDR3 contains 13 residues. CDR3 amino acids: CATQTGGASTQYF. As DNA, the CDR3 is TGTGCCACCCAGACAGGGGGCGCGAGTACGCAGTATTTT.

The chain carries TRBV27 and TRBJ2-3, with TRBD2 as a possible D gene (6 bases). From germline, CDR1 is MNHEY and CDR2 SMNVEV (reference sequence). The length of the CDR3 is 16 residues. Trimming cost V 6 bases and J 7 bases, with 23 bases left between them. The CDR3 nucleotides read TGTGCCAGCAGCCTCAGCGGAGGGGACTTTTTGAATACGCAGTATTTT. This codes for CASSLSGGDFLNTQYF.

J is TRBJ2-5 and V is TRBV15; 8 nucleotides agree with TRBD1. The CDR3 spans 20 residues. After removal of 2 bases from V and 1 base from J, the junction contained 18 bases not matched to a gene. Germline V gene data show CDR1 as LNHNV and CDR2 as YYDKDF (reference sequence). CDR3 in DNA: TGTGCCACCAGCAGAATCGATCAGGGACAGGCTAAGAGGTTCCAAGAGACCCAGTACTTC. Its protein product is CATSRIDQGQAKRFQETQYF.